The 25 T cell receptor beta chains below were found in one sample sequenced in a study of vaccination and CD4 T cells after COVID-19. The treatment here: approximately nine-day PBMC culture with coronavirus spike peptide pools or control peptides (ViraFEST assay). These receptors' antigens are unknown. Cultured CD4+ T cell DNA was sequenced using the Oncomine TCR Beta short-read assay. TCRdb independently ran MiXCR on the PCR reads; one entry per CDR3 protein. The sample carries approximately 11,000 distinct CDR3 sequences, around 41% recorded once. The starting material was CD4+ T cells from blood, cultured in vitro, obtained after SARS-CoV-2 vaccination. Every receptor here comes from a human donor who had recovered from COVID-19.

The chain is built from TRBV7-9 and TRBJ2-3; TRBD2 matches at 16 bases. The CDR3 sequence is 17 residues long. Germline V gives CDR1 SEHNR, CDR2 FQNEAQ (reference sequence). V was clipped by 5 bases and J by 1 base; unmatched bases: 3. CDR3 in amino acids: CASSPGTSGRGTDTQYF. Written as DNA, the CDR3 is TGTGCCAGCAGCCCCGGGACTAGCGGGAGGGGCACAGATACGCAGTATTTT.

The table lists this clonotype with a few counts. The rearrangement joins TRBV29-1 to TRBJ2-5; TRBD2 might be the D (5 bases). Trimming removed 4 bases at V and 4 bases at J, with 10 bases between. The length of the CDR3 is 12 residues. Germline CDR1 and CDR2: SQVTM and ANQGSEA. The CDR3 nucleotides are TGCAGCGTTGCTGACGGGGTAGAGACCCAGTACTTC. This codes for CSVADGVETQYF.

The chain carries TRBV29-1 and TRBJ2-7; D is tentatively TRBD1 or TRBD2 (5 bases each). Germline V CDR1 and CDR2: SQVTM, ANQGSEA. V gave up 5 bases and J gave up 5 bases, with 10 bases separating them. This CDR3 is built from 11 residues. CDR3 nucleotides: TGCAGCGTTTCAGGGACCCACGAGCAGTACTTC. This sequence encodes CSVSGTHEQYF.

This chain connects TRBV7-9 to TRBJ1-5; no firm D call. Germline CDR1 reads SEHNR; CDR2 reads FQNEAQ (reference sequence). This CDR3 spans 15 amino acids. Trimming stripped 0 bases from V and 3 bases from J, with 9 bases between. Here the CDR3 reads CASSLAAGNNQPQHF. In DNA, the CDR3 is TGTGCCAGCAGCTTAGCGGCGGGAAACAATCAGCCCCAGCATTTT.

The chain combines TRBV27 with TRBJ2-7; 7 positions agree with TRBD2. This CDR3 comprises 15 residues. V shed 3 bases, J shed 4 bases, and the junction held 9 bases outside the gene matches. The germline CDR1 and CDR2 sequences are MNHEY and SMNVEV (reference sequence). Here the CDR3 reads CASSFSRENEYEQYF. Written as DNA, the CDR3 is TGTGCCAGCAGTTTCTCGCGGGAGAACGAATACGAGCAGTACTTC.

This clonotype was detected only a few times. The rearrangement links TRBV18 to TRBJ1-1, with 8 bases aligning to TRBD1. The V gene's germline CDR1 is KGHSH and CDR2 LQKENI. The CDR3 length is 15 residues. J was trimmed by 5 bases and V by 3 bases; bases with no gene match: 8. CDR3 sequence: CASSPQGARGTEAFF. In DNA, the CDR3 is TGTGCCAGCTCACCTCAGGGGGCTAGAGGGACTGAAGCTTTCTTT.

The J gene is TRBJ1-5, the V gene TRBV5-5; no definite D call. CDR1 and CDR2 from the germline V gene are SGHKS and YYEKEE (reference sequence). The CDR3 has 15 amino acids. Trimming left V 5 bases short and J 2 bases short, with 14 bases between. The DNA for the CDR3 is TGTGCCAGCAGTCTGGCGGGCCATGGCAATCAGCCCCAGCATTTT. Translating it yields CASSLAGHGNQPQHF.

V is TRBV7-2 and J is TRBJ1-4; D unclear. V gave up 1 base and J gave up 5 bases, with 14 bases separating them. This CDR3 has 16 residues. The V gene's germline CDR1 is SGHTA and CDR2 FQGNSA. The CDR3 DNA is TGTGCCAGCAGCTTAGTCGTCCAGAGCCTCAATGAAAAACTGTTTTTT. Amino acid sequence: CASSLVVQSLNEKLFF.

This clonotype was counted between two and nine times. This chain links TRBV18 with TRBJ1-2; D is unclear. The CDR3 covers 15 residues. CDR1 KGHSH and CDR2 LQKENI come from the germline V gene. V lost 4 bases to trimming and J lost 3 bases, with 15 bases between them. The CDR3 loop reads CASSLTTTAYYGYTF. The CDR3 DNA reads TGTGCCAGCTCACTAACGACGACTGCCTACTATGGCTACACCTTC.

The chain links TRBV19 to TRBJ1-1; 7 bases fit TRBD1. Losses at the gene ends were 5 bases for V and 6 bases for J; bases not matched to a gene: 6. The length of the CDR3 is 13 residues. Germline CDR1 and CDR2: LNHDA and SQIVND (reference sequence). CDR3 region: CASSLRQGPEAFF. The CDR3 DNA sequence: TGTGCCAGTAGTCTCCGACAGGGCCCTGAAGCTTTCTTT.

The chain joins TRBV28 to TRBJ2-5, with D maybe TRBD1 (5 bases). The V end was cut by 2 bases, the J end by 1 base, with 17 bases between. This CDR3 is 17 amino acids long. CDR1 and CDR2 (germline): MDHEN, SYDVKM. Written as DNA, the CDR3 is TGTGCCAGCAGTTTAAAAGTGTGGGGAAGGGGCCAAGAGACCCAGTACTTC. It encodes CASSLKVWGRGQETQYF.

The chain is built from TRBV2 and TRBJ2-7, with D perhaps matching TRBD2 (5 bases). CDR3 length equals 15 residues. The germline V gene encodes CDR1 SNHLY and CDR2 FYNNEI. The V and J ends lost 5 bases and 5 bases respectively, with 19 bases between them. Here the CDR3 DNA reads TGTGCCAGCAGTACTAATTGGGTCGGGGTCGACGAGCAGTACTTC. Residues: CASSTNWVGVDEQYF.

This sequence joins TRBV7-2 and TRBJ1-4; 7 nucleotides agree with TRBD1. CDR3 size: 14 residues. The germline V gene has CDR1 SGHTA and CDR2 FQGNSA. With 5 bases clipped from V and 5 bases from J, the junction kept 5 bases outside the gene matches. DNA for the CDR3: TGTGCCAGCAGCCAAGGACAGGCAAATGAAAAACTGTTTTTT. Its protein product is CASSQGQANEKLFF.

This sequence joins TRBV6-5 and TRBJ2-7, with TRBD1 as a possible D gene (5 bases). Trimming took 0 bases from V and 2 from J, leaving 11 bases between them. The CDR3 runs to 15 residues. CDR1 and CDR2 (germline): MNHEY, SVGAGI. The CDR3 nucleotides read TGTGCCAGCAGTTACTCGAATTGGGGCACCTACGAGCAGTACTTC. Amino acid sequence: CASSYSNWGTYEQYF.

This chain joins TRBV4-1 and TRBJ2-1, with TRBD2 as a possible D gene (7 bases). There are 15 residues in the CDR3. The V gene lost 0 bases and the J gene lost 3 bases, with 9 bases spanning the gap. The germline gives CDR1 MGHRA, CDR2 YSYEKL. The CDR3 loop is CASSQEGGGYNEQFF. CDR3 nucleotides: TGCGCCAGCAGCCAAGAAGGGGGGGGCTACAATGAGCAGTTCTTC.

The chain links TRBV11-3 to TRBJ2-2, with D perhaps TRBD2 (6 bases). The germline V gene encodes CDR1 SGHNT and CDR2 YENEEA. The CDR3 loop spans 16 amino acids. The V and J ends lost 1 base and 0 bases respectively, with 9 bases between them. CDR3 in amino acids: CASSLAGVTNTGELFF. In nucleotides, the CDR3 is TGTGCCAGCAGCTTAGCGGGAGTCACGAACACCGGGGAGCTGTTTTTT.

This chain connects TRBV19 to TRBJ2-1; D is unresolved. The CDR3 has 11 residues. Germline values: CDR1 LNHDA, CDR2 SQIVND (reference sequence). Trimming shortened V by 6 bases and J by 9 bases, and 9 bases separated the two germline ends. In DNA form, the CDR3 reads TGTGCCAGTAGGCTGTATGGTGAGCAGTTCTTC. Amino acid sequence: CASRLYGEQFF.

This chain joins TRBV18 and TRBJ1-6; 8 positions match TRBD1. The germline V gene has CDR1 KGHSH and CDR2 LQKENI. V lost 2 bases to trimming and J lost 7 bases; unmatched junction nucleotides: 10. This CDR3 region has 17 residues. This chain's CDR3 is CASSPIPGGARNSPLHF. In DNA, the CDR3 is TGTGCCAGCTCACCAATTCCAGGGGGCGCGAGGAATTCACCCCTCCACTTT.

This clonotype has a handful of counts. The V and J genes are TRBV7-9 and TRBJ2-5, with 9 bases identical to TRBD2. The CDR3 is 16 amino acids. The germline CDR1 and CDR2 sequences are SEHNR and FQNEAQ (reference sequence). V shed 1 base and J 2 bases; nucleotides not matched to a gene: 5. CDR3 sequence: CASSLGTSGRQETQYF. In DNA, the CDR3 is TGTGCCAGCAGCTTAGGTACTAGCGGGCGACAAGAGACCCAGTACTTC.

This clonotype was recorded once. V and J are TRBV28 and TRBJ2-1, with 8 nucleotides matching TRBD2. The V gene end was trimmed by 10 bases and the J gene end by 2 bases; junction bases not matched to a gene: 7. Germline CDR1 MDHEN, CDR2 SYDVKM. The CDR3 runs to 14 residues. CDR3 DNA sequence: TGTGCCATCTCGAGCGGGAGAGCCTACAATGAGCAGTTCTTC. Amino acids: CAISSGRAYNEQFF.

The J gene is TRBJ2-1, the V gene TRBV29-1; D perhaps matches TRBD2 (5 bases). This CDR3 comprises 14 residues. Trimming left V 7 bases short and J 6 bases short, with 19 bases between. Per germline, CDR1 SQVTM and CDR2 ANQGSEA. CDR3 coding DNA: TGCAGCGCCCAACCCCCGGGATTTGGCAATGAGCAGTTCTTC. Amino acids: CSAQPPGFGNEQFF.

In this sample, this clonotype turned up a few times. V gene TRBV20-1 combines with J gene TRBJ2-1; 16 bases match TRBD2. The CDR3 covers 19 residues. Per germline, CDR1 DFQATT and CDR2 SNEGSKA (reference sequence). The chain's CDR3 is CSSTGTSGRVGVIRNEQFF. DNA for the CDR3: TGCAGCTCTACCGGGACTAGCGGGAGGGTGGGAGTAATACGCAATGAGCAGTTCTTC.

The genes are TRBV11-2 and TRBJ2-1; 7 positions match TRBD2. Germline lookup yields CDR1 SGHAT and CDR2 FQNNGV. V lost 5 bases to trimming and J lost 4 bases; unmatched junction nucleotides: 14. The CDR3 contains 17 residues. CDR3 sequence (DNA): TGTGCCAGCAGCCCTACTTTCTCCGGGAGGACTTACAATGAGCAGTTCTTC. Translating it yields CASSPTFSGRTYNEQFF. The whole variable domain, remainder taken from reference TRBV11-2 and TRBJ2-1, is EAGVAQSPRYKIIEKRQSVAFWCNPISGHATLYWYQQILGQGPKLLIQFQNNGVVDDSQLPKDRFSAERLKGVDSTLKIQPAKLEDSAVYLCASSPTFSGRTYNEQFFGPGTRLTVL.

V usage is TRBV7-2 and J usage is TRBJ2-3; unclear D gene. This CDR3 contains 13 residues. With 5 bases removed from V and 2 bases from J, the gap between germline ends came to 8 bases. Germline V lookup: CDR1 SGHTA, CDR2 FQGNSA. In DNA, the CDR3 is TGTGCCAGCAGCCTGGGGATCACAGATACGCAGTATTTT. This codes for CASSLGITDTQYF.

This clonotype came up a few times. V and J are TRBV28 and TRBJ1-5; possibly TRBD1 for D (5 bases). The CDR3 spans 15 residues. The germline V and J ends were trimmed by 5 bases and 3 bases, with 14 bases remaining between them. Germline CDR1 and CDR2: MDHEN and SYDVKM. CDR3 nucleotides: TGTGCCAGCAGTGGCGGGACGGTCCCCAATCAGCCCCAGCATTTT. Protein: CASSGGTVPNQPQHF.